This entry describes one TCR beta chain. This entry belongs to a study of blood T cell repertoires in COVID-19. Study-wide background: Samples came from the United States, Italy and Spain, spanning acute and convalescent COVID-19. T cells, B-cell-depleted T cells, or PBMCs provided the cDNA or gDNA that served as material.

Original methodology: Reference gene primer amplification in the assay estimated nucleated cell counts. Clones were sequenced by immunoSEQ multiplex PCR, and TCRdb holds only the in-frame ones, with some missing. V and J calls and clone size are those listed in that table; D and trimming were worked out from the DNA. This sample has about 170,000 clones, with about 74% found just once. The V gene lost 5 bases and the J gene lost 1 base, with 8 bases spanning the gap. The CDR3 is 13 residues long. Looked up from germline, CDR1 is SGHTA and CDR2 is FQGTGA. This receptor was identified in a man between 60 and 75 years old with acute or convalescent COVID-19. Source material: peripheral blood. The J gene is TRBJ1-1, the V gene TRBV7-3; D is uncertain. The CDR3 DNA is TGTGCCAGCAGCCGAACGAGGAACACTGAAGCTTTCTTT. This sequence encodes CASSRTRNTEAFF.